These 18 T cell receptor beta chains were sequenced from one sample in a study of graft-versus-host responses after intestinal transplantation. Sequencing was performed with immunoSEQ multiplex PCR; in TCRdb, only in-frame clones are kept and a portion is missing. The sample has 14,000 or so clones; 30% to 40% are singletons. Responders that carried the CFSE label, about 200,000 of them, were plated with about 200,000 irradiated, violet-dye-labeled stimulator cells. This specimen consisted of alloreactive CD8+ T cells from a mixed lymphocyte reaction culture, obtained before intestinal transplant. Subset reported: CFSE-low proliferating T cells sorted from approximately 6-day pre-transplant mixed lymphocyte reaction (GvH or HvG direction). These receptors all come from a human patient who received an intestinal transplant.

By sample share, this clone is medium-sized. The V call is TRBV6-5, the J call TRBJ1-2; D remains unclear. The V end was cut by 2 bases, the J end by 6 bases, with 10 bases between. This CDR3 contains 13 residues. Germline-derived CDR1 and CDR2 are MNHEY and SVGAGI. The CDR3 DNA follows: TGTGCCAGCAGTTACGGGAGGGTCGATGGCTACACCTTC. It translates to CASSYGRVDGYTF.

This clone was recorded a few times. The chain couples TRBV7-9 to TRBJ2-7; 7 nucleotides align to TRBD2. There are 13 residues in the CDR3. Germline CDR1 SEHNR, CDR2 FQNEAQ (reference sequence). V trimming: 5 bases; J trimming: 3 bases; junction bases outside the gene matches: 4. The CDR3 nucleotides are TGTGCCAGCAGCCTGGGGGGGGTCTACGAGCAGTACTTC. This gives the protein CASSLGGVYEQYF.

The J gene is TRBJ2-2, the V gene TRBV2; 7 bases are a match to TRBD2. Germline CDR1 reads SNHLY; CDR2 reads FYNNEI. J was trimmed by 6 bases and V by 6 bases; bases with no gene match: 4. The CDR3 runs to 13 residues. The CDR3 DNA follows: TGTGCCAGCAGGCCCGGGAGGTCCGGGGAGCTGTTTTTT. It specifies CASRPGRSGELFF.

The genes are TRBV10-3 and TRBJ2-5; 8 bases map to TRBD1. V trimming: 2 bases; J trimming: 2 bases; junction bases outside the gene matches: 4. The CDR3 contains 15 residues. Germline V gives CDR1 ENHRY, CDR2 SYGVKD. CDR3: CAISERTGGQETQYF. The CDR3 coding sequence is TGTGCCATCAGTGAGAGAACAGGGGGACAAGAGACCCAGTACTTC.

The chain uses TRBV6-1 and TRBJ1-6; no clear D gene. Trimming removed 2 bases at V and 8 bases at J, with 28 bases between. Germline loops: CDR1 MNHNS, CDR2 SASEGT. The CDR3 runs 20 residues. The CDR3 region has the DNA TGTGCCAGCAGTGAATTTGCGTCCGTGTTGTACCAAAAATTGGATTCACCCCTCCACTTT. Translation: CASSEFASVLYQKLDSPLHF.

The chain uses TRBV28 and TRBJ2-1; TRBD2 agrees at 7 bases. The V segment lost 6 bases and the J segment 3 bases; nucleotides outside the gene matches: 8. Per germline, CDR1 MDHEN and CDR2 SYDVKM. The CDR3 consists of 15 residues. CDR3 amino acids: CASSPSGPYYNEQFF. The CDR3 nucleotides read TGTGCCAGCAGCCCTAGCGGACCCTACTACAATGAGCAGTTCTTC.

This chain links TRBV6-1 with TRBJ2-4, with D perhaps matching TRBD1 (7 bases). The ends were cut back, 4 bases at V and 3 bases at J, with 19 bases in the middle. Per the germline V gene, CDR1 is MNHNS and CDR2 is SASEGT. This CDR3 has 17 amino acids. CDR3 DNA sequence: TGTGCCAGCAGTGCCAGACAGGGCGGGCGGGGCAAAAACATTCAGTACTTC. Its protein product is CASSARQGGRGKNIQYF.

With respect to this clone: Other DNA sequences in the same sample also yield this CDR3. The CDR3 sequence is CASSELWGRGAYEQYF. The CDR3 region has the DNA TGTGCCAGCAGTGAACTGTGGGGCAGGGGCGCCTACGAGCAGTACTTC. V is TRBV6-1 and J is TRBJ2-7; a weak D match, TRBD1 (6 bases). The CDR3 is made up of 16 amino acids. V was trimmed by 2 bases and J by 2 bases, leaving 16 bases between them. Germline V gene sequence: CDR1 MNHNS, CDR2 SASEGT.

This clone was counted at least ten times. The V and J genes are TRBV29-1 and TRBJ1-1, with a weak D call TRBD1 (6 bases). Trimming took 3 bases from V and 6 from J, leaving 8 bases between them. There are 11 residues in the CDR3. The V gene's germline CDR1 is SQVTM and CDR2 ANQGSEA. CDR3 in DNA: TGCAGCGTTGAGGCAGGGGCTGAAGCTTTCTTT. Its translation: CSVEAGAEAFF. The complete variable domain, with remaining parts taken from reference TRBV29-1 and TRBJ1-1, reads SAVISQKPSRDICQRGTSLTIQCQVDSQVTMMFWYRQQPGQSLTLIATANQGSEATYESGFVIDKFPISRPNLTFSTLTVSNMSPEDSSIYLCSVEAGAEAFFGQGTRLTVV.

By share, this clone counts as medium-sized. The chain combines TRBV6-1 with TRBJ2-7; D perhaps matches TRBD1 (6 bases). This CDR3 spans 13 amino acids. Germline V gene lookup returns CDR1 MNHNS and CDR2 SASEGT. Trimming left V 6 bases short and J 2 bases short, with 11 bases between. CDR3 protein: CASRHRAPYEQYF. The CDR3 DNA reads as TGTGCCAGCAGGCACAGGGCCCCCTACGAGCAGTACTTC.

This clone was counted a few times. The gene calls are TRBV29-1 and TRBJ2-7; 11 bases are shared with TRBD1. The CDR3 has 16 amino acids. The V gene end was trimmed by 0 bases and the J gene end by 3 bases; junction bases not matched to a gene: 7. The germline V gene encodes CDR1 SQVTM and CDR2 ANQGSEA. CDR3 sequence (DNA): TGCAGCGTTGAAGATCTAGGGGGACAGGGGGGCTACGAGCAGTACTTC. It specifies CSVEDLGGQGGYEQYF.

A few counts support this clone. The rearrangement joins TRBV28 to TRBJ2-1, with 9 bases identical to TRBD2. CDR1 and CDR2 from the germline V gene are MDHEN and SYDVKM. The CDR3 covers 14 residues. V shed 1 base and J 9 bases; nucleotides not matched to a gene: 4. The CDR3 protein is CASSLSTSGGEQFF. Written as DNA, the CDR3 is TGTGCCAGCAGTTTATCGACTAGCGGTGGTGAGCAGTTCTTC.

In this sample, this clone turned up a few times. The V call is TRBV5-1, the J call TRBJ1-6; 7 nucleotides align to TRBD1. From germline, CDR1 is SGHRS and CDR2 YFSETQ. Germline trimming cut 6 bases from V and 9 bases from J; bases unmatched to any gene: 6. CDR3 size: 13 residues. The CDR3 DNA follows: TGCGCCAGCAACAGGGGAGAGGGTTCACCCCTCCACTTT. Translated, it gives CASNRGEGSPLHF.

Within the sample, this clone is medium-sized (0.01 to 0.1%). V usage is TRBV29-1 and J usage is TRBJ1-1; 7 bases fit TRBD1. J gave up 8 bases and V 2 bases, and 2 bases lay outside the gene matches. The germline gives CDR1 SQVTM, CDR2 ANQGSEA. The CDR3 loop spans 11 amino acids. DNA for the CDR3: TGCAGCGTTGAATTACAGGGGGAAGCTTTCTTT. Amino acid sequence: CSVELQGEAFF.

The rearrangement uses TRBV27 and TRBJ1-1; 8 bases line up with TRBD1. From germline, CDR1 is MNHEY and CDR2 SMNVEV (reference sequence). The trim removed 4 bases at V and 2 bases at J, leaving 3 bases unmatched. This CDR3 contains 14 residues. CDR3 sequence: CASSSGQGNTEAFF. The CDR3 DNA sequence: TGTGCCAGCAGTTCCGGACAGGGAAACACTGAAGCTTTCTTT.

The V call is TRBV7-6, the J call TRBJ2-3; D might be TRBD1 (6 bases). The length of the CDR3 is 12 residues. Germline assignment: CDR1 SGHVS and CDR2 FNYEAQ. V was pared by 5 bases and J by 6 bases, with 9 bases between. The CDR3 here is CASSPQGDTQYF. The CDR3 DNA reads TGTGCCAGCAGCCCCCAGGGGGATACGCAGTATTTT.

The chain is built from TRBV29-1 and TRBJ1-1; D gene unclear. Trimming shortened V by 4 bases and J by 5 bases, and 14 bases separated the two germline ends. The CDR3 contains 13 residues. Looked up from germline, CDR1 is SQVTM and CDR2 is ANQGSEA. The DNA of the CDR3 is TGCAGCGTTGGGGCGGGTGCCTGGACTGAAGCTTTCTTT. Its protein product is CSVGAGAWTEAFF.

The table lists this clone with a few counts. The CDR3 nucleotides read TGTGCCAGCAGCTTAGACTTCTACGAGCAGTACTTC. This encodes CASSLDFYEQYF. The J gene is TRBJ2-7, the V gene TRBV11-2; D is unresolved. The V end lost 0 bases, the J end lost 3 bases, and 3 bases lay between the germline ends. From germline, CDR1 is SGHAT and CDR2 FQNNGV. This CDR3 is built from 12 residues.